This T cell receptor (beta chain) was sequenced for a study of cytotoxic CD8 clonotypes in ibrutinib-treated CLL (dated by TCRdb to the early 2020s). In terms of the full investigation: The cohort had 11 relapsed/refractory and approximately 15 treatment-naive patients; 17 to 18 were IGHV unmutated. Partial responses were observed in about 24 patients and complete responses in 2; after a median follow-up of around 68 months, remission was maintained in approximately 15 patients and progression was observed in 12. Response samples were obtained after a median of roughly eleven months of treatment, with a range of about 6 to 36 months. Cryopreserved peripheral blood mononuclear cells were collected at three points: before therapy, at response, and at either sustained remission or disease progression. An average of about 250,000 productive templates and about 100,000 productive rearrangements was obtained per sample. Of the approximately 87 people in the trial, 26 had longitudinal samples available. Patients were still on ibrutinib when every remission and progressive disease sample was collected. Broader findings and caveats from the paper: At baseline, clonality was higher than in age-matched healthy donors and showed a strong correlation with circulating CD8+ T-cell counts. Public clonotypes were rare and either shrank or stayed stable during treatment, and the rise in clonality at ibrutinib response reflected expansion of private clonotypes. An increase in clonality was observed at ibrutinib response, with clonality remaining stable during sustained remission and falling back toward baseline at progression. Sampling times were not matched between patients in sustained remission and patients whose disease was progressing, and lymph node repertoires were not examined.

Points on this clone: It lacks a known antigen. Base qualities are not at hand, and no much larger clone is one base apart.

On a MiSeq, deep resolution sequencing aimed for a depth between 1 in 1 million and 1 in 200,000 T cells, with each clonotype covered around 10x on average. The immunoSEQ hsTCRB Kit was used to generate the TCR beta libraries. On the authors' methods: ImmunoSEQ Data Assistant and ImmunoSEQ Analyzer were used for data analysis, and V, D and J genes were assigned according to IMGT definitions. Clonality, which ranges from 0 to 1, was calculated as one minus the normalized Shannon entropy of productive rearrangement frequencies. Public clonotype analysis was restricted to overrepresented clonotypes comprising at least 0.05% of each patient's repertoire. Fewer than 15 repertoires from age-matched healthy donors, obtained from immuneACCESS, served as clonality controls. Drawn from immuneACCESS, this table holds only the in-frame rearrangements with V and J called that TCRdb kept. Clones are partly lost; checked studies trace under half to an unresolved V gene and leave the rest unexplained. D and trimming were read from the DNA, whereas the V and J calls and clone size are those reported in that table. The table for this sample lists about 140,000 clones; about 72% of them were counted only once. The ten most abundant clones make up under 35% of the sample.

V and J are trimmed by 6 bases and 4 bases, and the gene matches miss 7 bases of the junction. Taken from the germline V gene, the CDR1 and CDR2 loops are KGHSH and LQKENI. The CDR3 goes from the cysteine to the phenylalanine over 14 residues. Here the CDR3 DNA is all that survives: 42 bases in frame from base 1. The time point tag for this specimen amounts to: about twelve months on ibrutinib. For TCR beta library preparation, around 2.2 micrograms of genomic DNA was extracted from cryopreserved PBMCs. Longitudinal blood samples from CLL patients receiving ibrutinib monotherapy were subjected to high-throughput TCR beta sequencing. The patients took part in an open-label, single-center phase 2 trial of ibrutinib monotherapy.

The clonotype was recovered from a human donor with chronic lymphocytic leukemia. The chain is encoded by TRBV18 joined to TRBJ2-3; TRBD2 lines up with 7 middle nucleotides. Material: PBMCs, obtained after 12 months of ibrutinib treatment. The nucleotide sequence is TGTGCCAGCTCCCTTGGACTAGGTGCAGATACGCAGTATTTT. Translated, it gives CASSLGLGADTQYF.